Included here is one TCR beta chain sequence, with context. Trimming pared 2 bases from V and 1 base from J, leaving 10 bases between. The CDR3 loop spans 15 amino acids. Germline values: CDR1 KGHSH, CDR2 LQKENI. The sample belongs to a study of blood T cell repertoires in COVID-19. Study information: T cells, B-cell-depleted T cells, or PBMCs provided the cDNA or gDNA that served as material.

Original processing methods: Estimation of nucleated cell counts relied on the amplification of reference gene primers. The assay was immunoSEQ multiplex PCR, and TCRdb's table has in-frame clones only and misses some. D and trimming come from the DNA, and the V and J calls and clone size come from that table. There are roughly 79,000 clones in the sample; around 83% occur only once, and roughly 4% lies in the top ten. Material: peripheral blood. The J gene is TRBJ2-3, the V gene TRBV18; D might be TRBD1 (5 bases). This TCR was recovered from a man in his fifties with acute or convalescent COVID-19. The CDR3 region has the DNA TGTGCCAGCTCACCAATGCAGGGCGGCACAGATACGCAGTATTTT. Its protein product is CASSPMQGGTDTQYF.